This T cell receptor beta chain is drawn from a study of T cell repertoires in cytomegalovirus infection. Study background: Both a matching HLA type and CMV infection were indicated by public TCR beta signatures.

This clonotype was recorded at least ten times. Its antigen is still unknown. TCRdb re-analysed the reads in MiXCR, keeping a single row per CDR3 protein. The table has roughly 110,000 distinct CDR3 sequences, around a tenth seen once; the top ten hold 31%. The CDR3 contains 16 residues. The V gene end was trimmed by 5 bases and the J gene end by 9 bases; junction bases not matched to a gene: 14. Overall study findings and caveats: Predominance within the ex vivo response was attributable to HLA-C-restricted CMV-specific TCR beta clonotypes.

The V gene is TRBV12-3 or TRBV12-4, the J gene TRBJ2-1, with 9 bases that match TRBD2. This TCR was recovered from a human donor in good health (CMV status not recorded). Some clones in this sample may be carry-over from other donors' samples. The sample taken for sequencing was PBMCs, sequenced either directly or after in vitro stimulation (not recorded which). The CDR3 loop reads CASSRGSGSVYGEQFF. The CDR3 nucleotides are TGTGCCAGCAGTCGCGGTAGCGGGAGTGTTTACGGTGAGCAGTTCTTC.